The clone carrying this T cell receptor (beta chain) appeared a few times. Clones were sequenced by immunoSEQ multiplex PCR, and TCRdb holds only the in-frame ones, with some missing. This sample yields 65,000 to 75,000 clones, of which approximately 87% are seen a single time; around 4% belongs to the top ten. The data originate from a study of OX40 agonist ivuxolimab in advanced cancers. The CDR3 is made up of 15 amino acids. Per germline, CDR1 LNHDA and CDR2 SQIVND (reference sequence). The trim removed 8 bases at V and 0 bases at J, leaving 7 bases unmatched. This sample comprised CD4+ or CD8+ T cells sorted from blood, obtained in a trial of the OX40 agonist ivuxolimab. The clonotype originates from an adult with an advanced solid tumor such as melanoma, head and neck, liver or kidney cancer. The V gene is TRBV19, the J gene TRBJ1-5; 7 bases map to TRBD1. In nucleotides, the CDR3 is TGTGCCAGTCGACCGTACAGGGGTAGCAATCAGCCCCAGCATTTT. Protein: CASRPYRGSNQPQHF.